This T cell receptor (beta chain) was profiled in a study of a mutant IDH1 vaccine in newly diagnosed glioma. Study at large: In weeks 1, 3, 5, 7, 11, 15, 19 and 23, patients were immunized, eight times in all. Vaccine dosing followed radiotherapy by 4-6 weeks, or accompanied temozolomide cycles. Patients got radiotherapy, temozolomide, or both beforehand, and most got both.

As concerns this clone: Its antigen remains unknown.

Time point: week 5, during vaccination. Every vaccination contained 300 ug of the mutant IDH1 20-mer peptide and was paired with topical imiquimod. Data came from immunoSEQ multiplex PCR; TCRdb stores just in-frame clones and leaves some out. This table holds about 27,000 clones, about 76% found once. Trimming removed 1 base at V and 0 bases at J, with 13 bases between. This CDR3 is 16 amino acids long. CDR1 SEHNR and CDR2 FQNEAQ come from the germline V gene (reference sequence). The clonotype was recovered from a man in his forties with glioma. This sequence joins TRBV7-9 and TRBJ2-7; D possibly matches TRBD1 or TRBD2 (5 bases each). Sample: PBMCs, taken from a glioma patient whose treatment included an IDH1 peptide vaccine. CDR3: CASSLGGGPSSYEQYF. Here the CDR3 DNA reads TGTGCCAGCAGCTTAGGGGGCGGGCCCAGCTCCTACGAGCAGTACTTC. The complete variable domain, with remaining parts taken from reference TRBV7-9 and TRBJ2-7, reads DTGVSQNPRHKITKRGQNVTFRCDPISEHNRLYWYRQTLGQGPEFLTYFQNEAQLEKSRLLSDRFSAERPKGSFSTLEIQRTEQGDSAMYLCASSLGGGPSSYEQYFGPGTRLTVT.